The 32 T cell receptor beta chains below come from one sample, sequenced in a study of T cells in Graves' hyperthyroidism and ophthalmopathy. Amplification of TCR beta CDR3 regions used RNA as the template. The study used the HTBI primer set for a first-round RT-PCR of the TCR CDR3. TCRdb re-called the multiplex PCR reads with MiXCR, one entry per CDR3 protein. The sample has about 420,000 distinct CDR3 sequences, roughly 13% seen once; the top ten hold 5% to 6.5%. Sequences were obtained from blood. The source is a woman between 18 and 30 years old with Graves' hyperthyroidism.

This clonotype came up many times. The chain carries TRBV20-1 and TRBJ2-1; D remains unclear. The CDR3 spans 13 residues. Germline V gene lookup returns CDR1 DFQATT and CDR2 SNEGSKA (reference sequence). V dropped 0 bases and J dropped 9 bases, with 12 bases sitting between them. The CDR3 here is CSARDTGGGEQFF. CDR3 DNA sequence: TGCAGTGCTAGAGACACGGGCGGCGGTGAGCAGTTCTTC.

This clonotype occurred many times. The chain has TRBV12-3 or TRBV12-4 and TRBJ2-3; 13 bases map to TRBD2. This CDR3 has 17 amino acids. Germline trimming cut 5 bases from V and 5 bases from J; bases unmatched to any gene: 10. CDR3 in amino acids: CASSRTSGSGGVDTQYF. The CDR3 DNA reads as TGTGCCAGCAGTAGGACTAGCGGGAGTGGGGGGGTAGATACGCAGTATTTT.

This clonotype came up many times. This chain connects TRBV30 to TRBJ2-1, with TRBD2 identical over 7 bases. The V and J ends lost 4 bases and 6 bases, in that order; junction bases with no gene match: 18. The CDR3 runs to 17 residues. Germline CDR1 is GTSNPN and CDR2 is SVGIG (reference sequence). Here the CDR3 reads CAWTLLRGGVGGNEQFF. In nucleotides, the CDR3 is TGTGCCTGGACGCTCCTTCGGGGAGGGGTGGGGGGCAATGAGCAGTTCTTC.

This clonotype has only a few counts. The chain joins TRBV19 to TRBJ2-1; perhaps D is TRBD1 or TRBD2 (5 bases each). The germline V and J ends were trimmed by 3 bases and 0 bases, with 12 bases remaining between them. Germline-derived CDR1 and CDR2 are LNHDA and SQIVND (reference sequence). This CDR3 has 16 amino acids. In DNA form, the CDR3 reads TGTGCCAGTAGTATGTCTTCAGGGAGCTCCTACAATGAGCAGTTCTTC. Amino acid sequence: CASSMSSGSSYNEQFF.

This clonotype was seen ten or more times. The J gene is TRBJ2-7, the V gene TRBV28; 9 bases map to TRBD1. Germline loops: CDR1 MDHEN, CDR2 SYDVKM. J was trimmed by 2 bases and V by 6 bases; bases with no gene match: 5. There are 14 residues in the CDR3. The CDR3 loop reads CASRGGQGPYEQYF. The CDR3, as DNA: TGTGCCAGCAGGGGAGGACAGGGGCCCTACGAGCAGTACTTC. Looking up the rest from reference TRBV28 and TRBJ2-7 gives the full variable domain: DVKVTQSSRYLVKRTGEKVFLECVQDMDHENMFWYRQDPGLGLRLIYFSYDVKMKEKGDIPEGYSVSREKKERFSLILESASTNQTSMYLCASRGGQGPYEQYFGPGTRLTVT.

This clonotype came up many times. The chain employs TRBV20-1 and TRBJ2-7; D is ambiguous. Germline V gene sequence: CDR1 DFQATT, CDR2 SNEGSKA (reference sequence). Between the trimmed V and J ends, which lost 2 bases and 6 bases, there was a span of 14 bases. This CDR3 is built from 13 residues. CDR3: CSARKGTEGEQYF. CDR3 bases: TGCAGTGCTAGAAAGGGAACAGAAGGCGAGCAGTACTTC.

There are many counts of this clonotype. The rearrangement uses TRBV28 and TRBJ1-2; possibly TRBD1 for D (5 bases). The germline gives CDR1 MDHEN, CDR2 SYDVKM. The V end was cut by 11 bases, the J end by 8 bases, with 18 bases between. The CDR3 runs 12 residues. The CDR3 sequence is CAAGIGGYGYTF. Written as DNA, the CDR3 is TGTGCCGCCGGGATCGGGGGTTACGGCTACACCTTC.

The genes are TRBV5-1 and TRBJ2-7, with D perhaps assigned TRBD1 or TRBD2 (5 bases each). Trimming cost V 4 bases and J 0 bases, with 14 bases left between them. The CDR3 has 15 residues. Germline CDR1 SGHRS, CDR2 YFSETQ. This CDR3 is CASSPGTTDSYEQYF. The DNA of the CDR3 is TGCGCCAGCAGCCCCGGGACGACAGACTCCTACGAGCAGTACTTC.

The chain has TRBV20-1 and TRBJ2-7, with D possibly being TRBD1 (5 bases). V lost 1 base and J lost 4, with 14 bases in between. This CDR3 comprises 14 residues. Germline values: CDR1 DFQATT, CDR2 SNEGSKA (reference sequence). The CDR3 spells CSARAGSRVYEQYF. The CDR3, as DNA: TGCAGTGCTAGAGCTGGGTCCAGGGTGTACGAGCAGTACTTC.

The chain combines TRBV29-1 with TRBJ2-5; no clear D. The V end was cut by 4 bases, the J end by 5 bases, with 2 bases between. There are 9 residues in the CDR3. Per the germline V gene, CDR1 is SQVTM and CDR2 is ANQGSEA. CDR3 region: CSVAETQYF. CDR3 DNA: TGCAGCGTTGCTGAGACCCAGTACTTC.

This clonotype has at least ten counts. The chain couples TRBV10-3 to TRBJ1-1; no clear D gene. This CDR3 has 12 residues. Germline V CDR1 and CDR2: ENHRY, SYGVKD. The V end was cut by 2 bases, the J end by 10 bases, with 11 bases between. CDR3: CAISEGEGRAFF. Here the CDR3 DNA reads TGTGCCATCAGTGAGGGGGAGGGTCGAGCTTTCTTT.

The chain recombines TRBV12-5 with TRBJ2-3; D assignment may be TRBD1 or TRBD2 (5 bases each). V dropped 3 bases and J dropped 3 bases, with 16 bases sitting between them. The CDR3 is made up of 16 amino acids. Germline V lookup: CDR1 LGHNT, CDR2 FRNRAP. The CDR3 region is CASGFGGSGQTDTQYF. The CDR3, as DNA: TGTGCTAGTGGTTTTGGGGGATCCGGACAAACAGATACGCAGTATTTT.

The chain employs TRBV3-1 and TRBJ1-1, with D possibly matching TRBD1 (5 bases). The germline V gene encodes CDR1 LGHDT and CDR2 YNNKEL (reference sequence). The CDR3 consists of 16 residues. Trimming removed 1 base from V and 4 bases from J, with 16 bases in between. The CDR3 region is CASSQGSGGGFTEAFF. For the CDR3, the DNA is TGTGCCAGCAGCCAAGGGAGTGGGGGAGGGTTCACTGAAGCTTTCTTT.

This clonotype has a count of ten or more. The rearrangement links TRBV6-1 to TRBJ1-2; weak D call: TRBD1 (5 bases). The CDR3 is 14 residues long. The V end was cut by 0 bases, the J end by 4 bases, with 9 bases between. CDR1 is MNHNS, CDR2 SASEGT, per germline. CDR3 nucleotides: TGTGCCAGCAGTGAAGCCGGCAGGGTCTATGGCTACACCTTC. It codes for CASSEAGRVYGYTF.

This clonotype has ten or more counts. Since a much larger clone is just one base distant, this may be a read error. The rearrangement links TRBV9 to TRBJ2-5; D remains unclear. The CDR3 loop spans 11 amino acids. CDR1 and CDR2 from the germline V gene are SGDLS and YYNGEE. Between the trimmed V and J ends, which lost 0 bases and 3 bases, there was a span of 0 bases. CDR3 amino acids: CASSVEETQYF. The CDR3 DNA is TGTGCCAGCAGCGTAGAAGAGACCCAGTACTTC.

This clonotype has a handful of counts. The CDR3 loop reads CSGGALAGEKTQYF. CDR3 sequence (DNA): TGCAGCGGGGGTGCATTAGCGGGAGAGAAGACCCAGTACTTC. The V call is TRBV29-1, the J call TRBJ2-5, with TRBD2 identical over 9 bases. Germline V gene data show CDR1 as SQVTM and CDR2 as ANQGSEA. The CDR3 consists of 14 residues. V shed 7 bases, J shed 6 bases, and the junction held 12 bases outside the gene matches.

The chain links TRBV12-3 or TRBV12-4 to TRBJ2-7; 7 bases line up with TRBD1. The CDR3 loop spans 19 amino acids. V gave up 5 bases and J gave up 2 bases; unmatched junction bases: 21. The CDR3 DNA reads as TGTGCCAGCAGTGGGATCCGGGACAGATTCCTAAGAGGTCCCTACGAGCAGTACTTC. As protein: CASSGIRDRFLRGPYEQYF.

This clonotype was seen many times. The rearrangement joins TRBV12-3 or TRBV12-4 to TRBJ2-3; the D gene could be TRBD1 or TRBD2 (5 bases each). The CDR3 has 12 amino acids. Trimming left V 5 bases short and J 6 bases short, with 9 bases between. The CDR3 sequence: CASSRWGDTQYF. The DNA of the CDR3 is TGTGCCAGCAGTCGGTGGGGGGATACGCAGTATTTT.

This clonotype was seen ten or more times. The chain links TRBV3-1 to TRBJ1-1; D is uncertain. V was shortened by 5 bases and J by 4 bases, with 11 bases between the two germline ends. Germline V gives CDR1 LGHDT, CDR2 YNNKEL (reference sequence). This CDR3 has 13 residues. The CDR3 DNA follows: TGTGCCAGCAGCAGCAGGAGAGGCACTGAAGCTTTCTTT. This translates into CASSSRRGTEAFF.

The CDR3 region has the DNA TGTGCCAGCAGAACCGGGACAGGGCTACAAGAGACCCAGTACTTC. The encoded protein is CASRTGTGLQETQYF. This chain connects TRBV6-1 to TRBJ2-5, with TRBD1 identical over 9 bases. This CDR3 has 15 residues. Germline CDR1 and CDR2: MNHNS and SASEGT. V shed 6 bases, J shed 2 bases, and the junction held 7 bases outside the gene matches.

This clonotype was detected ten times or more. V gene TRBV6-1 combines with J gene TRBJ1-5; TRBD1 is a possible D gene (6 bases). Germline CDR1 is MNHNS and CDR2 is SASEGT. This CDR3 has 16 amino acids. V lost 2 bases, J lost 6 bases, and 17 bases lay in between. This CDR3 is CASSEMTGIFTQPQHF. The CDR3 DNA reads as TGTGCCAGCAGTGAAATGACAGGTATATTCACTCAGCCCCAGCATTTT.

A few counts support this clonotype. CDR3 coding DNA: TGTGCCAGCAGCCCGTCGACTGTCAGCTCCTACGAGCAGTACTTC. Its translation: CASSPSTVSSYEQYF. The rearrangement uses TRBV7-6 and TRBJ2-7; D gene uncertain. CDR3 length: 15 residues. V was clipped by 5 bases and J by 0 bases, with 14 bases between them. Germline V gene sequence: CDR1 SGHVS, CDR2 FNYEAQ.

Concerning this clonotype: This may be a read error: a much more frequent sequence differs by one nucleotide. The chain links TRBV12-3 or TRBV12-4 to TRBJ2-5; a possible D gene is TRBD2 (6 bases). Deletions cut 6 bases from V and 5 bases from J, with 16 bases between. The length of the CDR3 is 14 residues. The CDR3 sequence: CASRGVNRGETQYF. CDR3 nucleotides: TGTGCCAGCAGGGGGGTCAACCGGGGGGAGACCCAGTACTTC.

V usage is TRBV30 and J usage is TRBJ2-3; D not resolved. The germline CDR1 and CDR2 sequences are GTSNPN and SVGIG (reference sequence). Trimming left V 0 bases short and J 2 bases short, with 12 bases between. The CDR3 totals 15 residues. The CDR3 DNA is TGTGCCTGGAGTGTCAGCATTTTCCACACAGATACGCAGTATTTT. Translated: CAWSVSIFHTDTQYF.

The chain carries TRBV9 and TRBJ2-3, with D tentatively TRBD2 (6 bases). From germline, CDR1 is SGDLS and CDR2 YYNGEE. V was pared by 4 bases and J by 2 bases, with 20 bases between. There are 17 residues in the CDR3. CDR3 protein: CASSPSALGGSTDTQYF. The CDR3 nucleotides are TGTGCCAGCAGCCCTTCAGCCCTTGGGGGGTCCACAGATACGCAGTATTTT.

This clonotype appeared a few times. CDR3 loop: CASSADRANQPQHF. The CDR3, as DNA: TGTGCCAGCTCGGCGGACAGGGCCAATCAGCCCCAGCATTTT. The rearrangement links TRBV18 to TRBJ1-5, with TRBD1 matching over 8 bases. The CDR3 has 14 residues. Germline CDR1 and CDR2: KGHSH and LQKENI. V trimming: 6 bases; J trimming: 3 bases; junction bases outside the gene matches: 4.

CDR3 DNA: TGTGCCAGCAGCTTAGCGTTGGCTGGAAACACCATATATTTT. Its protein product is CASSLALAGNTIYF. V and J are TRBV7-9 and TRBJ1-3; D not certain. CDR1 is SEHNR and CDR2 is FQNEAQ in the germline V gene (reference sequence). The CDR3 has 14 residues. V was clipped by 0 bases and J by 2 bases, with 5 bases between them.

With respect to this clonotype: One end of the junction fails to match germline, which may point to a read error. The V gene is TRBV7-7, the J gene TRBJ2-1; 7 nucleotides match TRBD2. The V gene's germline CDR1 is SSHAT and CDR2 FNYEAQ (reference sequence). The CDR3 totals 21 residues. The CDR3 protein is CASSLARTTTLGRESEKEQFF. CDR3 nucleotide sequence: TGTGCTAGCAGCTTAGCCCGGACAACAACCCTAGGGCGGGAGTCGGAAAAGGAGCAGTTCTTC.

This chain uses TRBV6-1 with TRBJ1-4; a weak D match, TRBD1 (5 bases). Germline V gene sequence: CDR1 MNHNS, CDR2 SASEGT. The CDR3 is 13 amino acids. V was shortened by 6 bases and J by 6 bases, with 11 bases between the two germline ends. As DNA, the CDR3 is TGTGCCAGCAGACCGACAGAATATGAAAAACTGTTTTTT. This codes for CASRPTEYEKLFF.

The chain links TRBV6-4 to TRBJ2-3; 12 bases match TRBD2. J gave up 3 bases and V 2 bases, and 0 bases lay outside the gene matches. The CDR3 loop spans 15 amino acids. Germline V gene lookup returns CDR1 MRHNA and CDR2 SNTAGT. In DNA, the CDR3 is TGTGCCAGCAGTGACCTAGCGGGAGGGACAGATACGCAGTATTTT. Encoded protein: CASSDLAGGTDTQYF.

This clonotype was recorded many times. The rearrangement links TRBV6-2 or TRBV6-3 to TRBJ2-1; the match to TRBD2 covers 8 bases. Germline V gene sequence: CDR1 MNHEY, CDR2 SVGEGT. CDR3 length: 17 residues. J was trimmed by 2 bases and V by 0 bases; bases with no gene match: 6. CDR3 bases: TGTGCCAGCAGTTACTCGGTCGGGAGGGCCCCCTACAATGAGCAGTTCTTC. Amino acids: CASSYSVGRAPYNEQFF.

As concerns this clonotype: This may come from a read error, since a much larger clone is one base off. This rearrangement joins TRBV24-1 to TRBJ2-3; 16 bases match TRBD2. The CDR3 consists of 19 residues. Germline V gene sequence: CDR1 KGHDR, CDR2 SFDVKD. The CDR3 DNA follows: TGTGCCACCAGTGCCCCAATTGGGACTAGCGGGAGGGCCACAGGTACGCAGTATTTT. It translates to CATSAPIGTSGRATGTQYF.